This T cell receptor (beta chain) was sequenced during a study of OX40 agonist ivuxolimab in advanced cancers. The table lists this clone with a count of one. Its antigen is undetermined. Trimming took off 5 bases at V and 1 base at J, with 11 bases between the two ends. The CDR3 covers 14 residues. The V gene's germline CDR1 is MDHEN and CDR2 SYDVKM. Measured with immunoSEQ multiplex PCR; TCRdb has only the in-frame clones, and not every one. The sample shows about 58,000 clones, roughly 85% of them seen only once. Study results and caveats: The CD4+ and CD8+ T cells in the blood had expanded clonally by week 6 at 0.1 to 3.0 mg/kg.

Autoimmune disease history or systemic immunosuppression led to patients being barred. Blood samples were obtained at baseline, cycle 4 day 1, and cycle 7 day 1. The specimen was CD4+ or CD8+ T cells sorted from blood, collected in a trial of the OX40 agonist ivuxolimab. The clonotype originates from an adult with an advanced solid tumor such as melanoma, head and neck, liver or kidney cancer. The gene calls are TRBV28 and TRBJ1-1, with D unresolved. Here the CDR3 reads CASSRRLKNTEAFF. The CDR3 nucleotides are TGTGCCAGCAGTCGCCGTCTGAAGAACACTGAAGCTTTCTTT.